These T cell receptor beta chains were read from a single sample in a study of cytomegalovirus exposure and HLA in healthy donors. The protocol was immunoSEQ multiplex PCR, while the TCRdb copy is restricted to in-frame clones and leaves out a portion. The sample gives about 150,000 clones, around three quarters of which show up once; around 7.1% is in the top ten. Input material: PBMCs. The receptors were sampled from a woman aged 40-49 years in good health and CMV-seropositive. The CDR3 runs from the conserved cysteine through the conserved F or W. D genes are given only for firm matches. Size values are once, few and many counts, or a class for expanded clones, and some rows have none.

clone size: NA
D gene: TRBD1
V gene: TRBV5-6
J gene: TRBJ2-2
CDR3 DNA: TGTGCCAGCAGCAAGCCGGACAGGGTAAACACCGGGGAGCTGTTTTTT
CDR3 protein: CASSKPDRVNTGELFF

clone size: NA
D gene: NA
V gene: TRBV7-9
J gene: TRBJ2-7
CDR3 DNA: TGTTCCAGCAGCTTAGATCGGGGGATTACTGAGCAGTACTTC
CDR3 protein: CSSSLDRGITEQYF

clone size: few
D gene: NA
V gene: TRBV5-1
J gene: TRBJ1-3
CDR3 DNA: TGCGCCAGCAGCTTGGGGGGCCGGGACATCACTGGAAACACCATATATTTT
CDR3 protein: CASSLGGRDITGNTIYF

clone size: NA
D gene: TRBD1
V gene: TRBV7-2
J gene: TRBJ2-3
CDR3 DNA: TGTGCCAGCAGCTTCGACAGGGGCCCAGATACGCAGTATTTT
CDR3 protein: CASSFDRGPDTQYF

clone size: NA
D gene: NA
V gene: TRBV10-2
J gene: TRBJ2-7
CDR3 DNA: TGCGCCAGCAGTGACCAAGTACCCGGCGAGCAGTACTTC
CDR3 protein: CASSDQVPGEQYF

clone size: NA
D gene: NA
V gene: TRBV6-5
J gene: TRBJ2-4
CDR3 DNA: TGTGCCAGCAGCCGCGGACAGGCCAAAAACATTCAGTACTTC
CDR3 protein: CASSRGQAKNIQYF

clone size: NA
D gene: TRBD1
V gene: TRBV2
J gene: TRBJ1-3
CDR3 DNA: TGTGCCAGCAGTGGGACAGGATTTGACTCTGGAAACACCATATATTTT
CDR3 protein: CASSGTGFDSGNTIYF

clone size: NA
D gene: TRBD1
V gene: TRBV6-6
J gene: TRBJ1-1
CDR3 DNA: TGTGCCAGCAGTAGAGGGGGCTTTGGCACTGAAGCTTTCTTT
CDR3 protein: CASSRGGFGTEAFF

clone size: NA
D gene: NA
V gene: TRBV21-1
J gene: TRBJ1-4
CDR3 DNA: TGTGCCAGCAGCAAAGGAACAGGGGTCCGGTGTGAAAAACTGTTTTTT
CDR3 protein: CASSKGTGVRCEKLFF

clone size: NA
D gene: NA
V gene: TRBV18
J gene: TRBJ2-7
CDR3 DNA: TGTGCCAGCTCACCGTCGAGTTGGGACAAGATACCCTACGAGCAGTACTTC
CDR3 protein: CASSPSSWDKIPYEQYF

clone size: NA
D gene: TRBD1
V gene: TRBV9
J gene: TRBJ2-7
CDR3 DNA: TGTGCCAGCAGCAGCGGAGGGACAGGGACTCTCGAGCAGTACTTC
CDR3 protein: CASSSGGTGTLEQYF

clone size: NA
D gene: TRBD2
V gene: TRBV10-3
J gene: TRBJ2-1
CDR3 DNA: TGTGCCATCAGTAAAGCGGGAGGAAAGAGAAATGAGCAGTTCTTC
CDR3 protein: CAISKAGGKRNEQFF

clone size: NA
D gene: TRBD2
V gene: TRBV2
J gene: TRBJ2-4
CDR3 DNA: TGTGCCAGCAGTGAAGCGAGCGGGGCGGCCAAAAACATTCAGTACTTC
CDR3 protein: CASSEASGAAKNIQYF

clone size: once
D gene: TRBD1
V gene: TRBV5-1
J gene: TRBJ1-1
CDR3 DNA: TGCGCTAGCAGCTCGGACAGGCCTAGAGATGAAGCTTTCTTT
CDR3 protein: CASSSDRPRDEAFF

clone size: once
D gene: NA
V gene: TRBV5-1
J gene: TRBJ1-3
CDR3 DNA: TGCGCCAGCAGCTTACAGGCCTCTGGAAACACCATATATTTT
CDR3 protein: CASSLQASGNTIYF

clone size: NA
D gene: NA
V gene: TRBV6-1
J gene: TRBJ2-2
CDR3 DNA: TGTGCCAGCAGTGAAGCGCCAATCAACAGGGTTATAAACAGGGAGCTGTTTTTT
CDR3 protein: CASSEAPINRVINRELFF

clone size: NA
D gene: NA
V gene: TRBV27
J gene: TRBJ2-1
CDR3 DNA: TGTGCCAGCAGGGGGTGGGGGACTTCCTACAATGAGCAGTTCTTC
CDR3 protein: CASRGWGTSYNEQFF

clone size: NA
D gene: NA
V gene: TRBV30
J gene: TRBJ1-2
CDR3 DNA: TGTGCCTGGAGTTTAGAGAACTATGGCTACACCTTC
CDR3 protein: CAWSLENYGYTF

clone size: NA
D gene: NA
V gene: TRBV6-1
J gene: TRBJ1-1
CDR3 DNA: TGTGCCAGCAGTGACAGGGTCACTGAAGCTTTCTTT
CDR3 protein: CASSDRVTEAFF

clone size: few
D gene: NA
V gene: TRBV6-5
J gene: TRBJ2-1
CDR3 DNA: TGTGCCAGCAGGGACAGCAATGAGCAGTTCTTC
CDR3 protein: CASRDSNEQFF

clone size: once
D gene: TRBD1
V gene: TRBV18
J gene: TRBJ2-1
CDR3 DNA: TGTGCCAGCTCCCCCGGGACAGCCTACAATGAGCAGTTCTTC
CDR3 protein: CASSPGTAYNEQFF

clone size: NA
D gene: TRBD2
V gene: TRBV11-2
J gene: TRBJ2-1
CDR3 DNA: TGTGCCAGCAGCCACCTTTCGAAACTAGCGGGCTACAATGAGCAGTTCTTC
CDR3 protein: CASSHLSKLAGYNEQFF

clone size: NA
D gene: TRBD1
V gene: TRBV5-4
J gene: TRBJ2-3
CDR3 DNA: TGTGCCCAAGGGGGACTGGGACAGGGGACAGATACGCAGTATTTT
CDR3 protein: CAQGGLGQGTDTQYF

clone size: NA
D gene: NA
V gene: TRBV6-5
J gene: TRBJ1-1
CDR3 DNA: TGTGCCAGCAGCCCACCCGTTGGCGAAGCTTTCTTT
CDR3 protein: CASSPPVGEAFF

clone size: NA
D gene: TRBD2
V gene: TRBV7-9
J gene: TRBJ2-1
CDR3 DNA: TGTGCCAGCAGCTTAGTGAGCGGGGGCCCTGGAATCTACAATGAGCAGTTCTTC
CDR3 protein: CASSLVSGGPGIYNEQFF

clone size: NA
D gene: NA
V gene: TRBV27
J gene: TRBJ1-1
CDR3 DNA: TGTGCCAGCAGTTACAACAGGGCGAACACTGAAGCTTTCTTT
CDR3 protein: CASSYNRANTEAFF

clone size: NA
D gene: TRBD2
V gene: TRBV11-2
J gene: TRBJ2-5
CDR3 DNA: TGTGCCAGCAGCTTAGGTTTTGGGGCGAAAGCGGGGGCCGAGGAGACCCAGTACTTC
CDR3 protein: CASSLGFGAKAGAEETQYF

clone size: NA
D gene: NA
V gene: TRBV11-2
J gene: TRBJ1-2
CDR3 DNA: TGTGCCAGCAGCACCCCCCGGCGGCCGCGACTCGGCTACACCTTC
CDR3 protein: CASSTPRRPRLGYTF

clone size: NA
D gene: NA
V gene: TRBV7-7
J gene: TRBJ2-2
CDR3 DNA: TGTGCCAGCAGCTTACAGGGGTTGAACACCGGGGAGCTGTTTTTT
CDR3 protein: CASSLQGLNTGELFF

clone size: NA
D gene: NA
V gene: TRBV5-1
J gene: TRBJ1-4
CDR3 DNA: TGCGCCAGCAGCTTGGGCGGGGGCTTCGCTGAAAAACTGTTTTTT
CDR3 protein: CASSLGGGFAEKLFF

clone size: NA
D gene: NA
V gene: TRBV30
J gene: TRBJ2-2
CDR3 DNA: TGTGCCTGCCGCTATCCAGGGGAGCTGTTTTTT
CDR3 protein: CACRYPGELFF

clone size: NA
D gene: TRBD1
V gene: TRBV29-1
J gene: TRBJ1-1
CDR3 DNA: TGCAGCTCCCTTTCGACAGGGAGGAACACTGAAGCTTTCTTT
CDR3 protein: CSSLSTGRNTEAFF

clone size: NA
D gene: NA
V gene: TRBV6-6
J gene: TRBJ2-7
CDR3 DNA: TGTGCCAGCAGTACAACAGGAGGGCCATACTACGAGCAGTACTTC
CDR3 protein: CASSTTGGPYYEQYF

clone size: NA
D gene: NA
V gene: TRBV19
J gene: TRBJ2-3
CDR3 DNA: TGTGCCAGTAGTATATGGAGGGGAGAAGATACGCAGTATTTT
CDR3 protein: CASSIWRGEDTQYF

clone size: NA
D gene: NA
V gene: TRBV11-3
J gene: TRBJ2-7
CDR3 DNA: TGTGCCAGCAGCCCTCGTGCCTACGAGCAGTACTTC
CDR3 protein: CASSPRAYEQYF

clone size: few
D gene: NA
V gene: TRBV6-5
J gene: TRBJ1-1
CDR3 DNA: TGTGCCAGCAGGGCCAGTACCCCTGCCAACACTGAAGCTTTCTTT
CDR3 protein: CASRASTPANTEAFF

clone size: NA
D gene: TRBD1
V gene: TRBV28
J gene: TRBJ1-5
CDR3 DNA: TGTGCCAGCAGCAAGACAGGGGGTGGCAATCAGCCCCAGCATTTT
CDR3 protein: CASSKTGGGNQPQHF

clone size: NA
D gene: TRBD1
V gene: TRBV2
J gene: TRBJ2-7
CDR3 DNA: TGTGCCAGCAGCAACGGACAGGGGATAACCTACGAGCAGTACTTC
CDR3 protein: CASSNGQGITYEQYF

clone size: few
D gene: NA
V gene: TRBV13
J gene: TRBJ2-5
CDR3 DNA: TGTGCCAGCAGCTTGTTACTAGTCCCAGAGACCCAGTACTTC
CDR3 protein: CASSLLLVPETQYF

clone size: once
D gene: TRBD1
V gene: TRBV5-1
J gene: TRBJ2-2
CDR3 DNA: TGCGCCAGCAAAGGGACAGCTAACACCGGGGAGCTGTTTTTT
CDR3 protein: CASKGTANTGELFF

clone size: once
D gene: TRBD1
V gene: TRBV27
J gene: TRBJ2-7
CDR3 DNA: TGTGCCAGTGCCTCCGGGACAGGGGGTACCTACGAGCAGTACTTC
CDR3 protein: CASASGTGGTYEQYF

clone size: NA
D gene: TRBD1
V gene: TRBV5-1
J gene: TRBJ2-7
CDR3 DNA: TGCGCCAGCAGCCTGCAGGGGGAGTCCTACGAGCAGTACTTC
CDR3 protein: CASSLQGESYEQYF

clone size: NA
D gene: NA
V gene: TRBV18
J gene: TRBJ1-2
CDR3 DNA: TGTGCCAGCTCACCCATGACAGACTATGGCTACACCTTC
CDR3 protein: CASSPMTDYGYTF

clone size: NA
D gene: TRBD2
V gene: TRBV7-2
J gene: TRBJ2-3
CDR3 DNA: TGTGCCAGCAGCTACCAATCGGGACTAGCGGGGCGGGCAGATACGCAGTATTTT
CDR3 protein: CASSYQSGLAGRADTQYF

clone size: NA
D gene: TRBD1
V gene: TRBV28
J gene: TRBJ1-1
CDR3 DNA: TGTGCCAGCAGGGGCGGGACAGGGCTCACTGAAGCTTTCTTT
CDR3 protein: CASRGGTGLTEAFF

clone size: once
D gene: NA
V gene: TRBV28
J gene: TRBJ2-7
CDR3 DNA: TGTGCCAGCAGTTTTTCGTCCTACGAGCAGTACTTC
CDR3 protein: CASSFSSYEQYF

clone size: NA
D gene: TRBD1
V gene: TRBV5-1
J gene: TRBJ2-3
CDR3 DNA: TGCGCCAGCAGCCCGGGGACAGGCACAGATACGCAGTATTTT
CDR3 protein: CASSPGTGTDTQYF

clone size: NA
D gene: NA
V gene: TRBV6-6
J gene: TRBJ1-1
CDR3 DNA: TGTGCCAGCAAGACGCTGGGGCGAGCTTTCTTT
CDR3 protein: CASKTLGRAFF

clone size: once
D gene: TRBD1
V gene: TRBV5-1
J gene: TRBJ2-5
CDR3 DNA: TGCGCCAGCAGCTTGGGTGACAGGGACCAAGAGACCCAGTACTTC
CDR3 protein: CASSLGDRDQETQYF